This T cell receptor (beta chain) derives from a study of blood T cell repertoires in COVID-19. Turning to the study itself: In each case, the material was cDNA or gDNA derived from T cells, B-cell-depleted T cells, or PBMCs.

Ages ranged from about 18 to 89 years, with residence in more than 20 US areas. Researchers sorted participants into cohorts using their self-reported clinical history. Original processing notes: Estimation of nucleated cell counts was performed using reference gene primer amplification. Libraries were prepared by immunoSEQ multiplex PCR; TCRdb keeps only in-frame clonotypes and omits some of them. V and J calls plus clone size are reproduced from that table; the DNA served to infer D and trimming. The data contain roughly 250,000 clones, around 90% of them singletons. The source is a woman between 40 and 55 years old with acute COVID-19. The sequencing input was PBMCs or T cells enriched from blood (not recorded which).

CDR3 protein: CASSESWHNYGYTF. The CDR3 nucleotides are TGCGCCAGCAGTGAGTCTTGGCATAACTATGGCTACACCTTC. The V gene is TRBV10-1, the J gene TRBJ1-2; no firm D call. This CDR3 is built from 14 residues. CDR1 is WNHNN, CDR2 SYGVQD, per germline (reference sequence). V lost 0 bases to trimming and J lost 1 base, with 6 bases between them.